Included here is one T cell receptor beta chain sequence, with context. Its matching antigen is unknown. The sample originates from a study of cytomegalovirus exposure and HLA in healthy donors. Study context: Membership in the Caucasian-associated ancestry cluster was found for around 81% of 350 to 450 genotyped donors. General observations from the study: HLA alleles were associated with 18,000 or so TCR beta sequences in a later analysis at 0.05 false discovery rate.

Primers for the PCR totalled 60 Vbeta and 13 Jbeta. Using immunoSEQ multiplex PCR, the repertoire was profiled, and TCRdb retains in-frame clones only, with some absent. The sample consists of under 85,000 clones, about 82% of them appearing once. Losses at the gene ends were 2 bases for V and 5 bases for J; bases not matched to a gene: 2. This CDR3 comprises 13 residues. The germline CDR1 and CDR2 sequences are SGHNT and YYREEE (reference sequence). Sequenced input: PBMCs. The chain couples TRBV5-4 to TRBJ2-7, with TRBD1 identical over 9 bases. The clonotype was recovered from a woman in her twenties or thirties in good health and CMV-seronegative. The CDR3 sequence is CASSFTGGNEQYF. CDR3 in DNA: TGTGCCAGCAGCTTTACAGGGGGCAACGAGCAGTACTTC.